This passage covers 24 T cell receptor beta chains from one sample sequenced in a study of T cell changes during pregnancy in multiple sclerosis. Clones were sequenced by immunoSEQ multiplex PCR, and TCRdb holds only the in-frame ones, with some missing. The sample lists approximately 44,000 clones; roughly 92% were seen once. This sample comprised CD4+ T cells from peripheral blood mononuclear cells, obtained in the first trimester of pregnancy. The receptor source for this set is a female donor with multiple sclerosis, enrolled in a pregnancy study.

This chain links TRBV6-6 with TRBJ2-7; 8 nucleotides line up with TRBD1. This CDR3 is built from 14 residues. Looked up from germline, CDR1 is MNHNY and CDR2 is SVGAGI (reference sequence). J gave up 2 bases and V 6 bases, and 6 bases lay outside the gene matches. The CDR3 is CASSDRTGTYEQYF. For the CDR3, the DNA is TGTGCCAGCAGCGACCGGACAGGGACCTACGAGCAGTACTTC.

The chain employs TRBV13 and TRBJ2-5, with TRBD2 as a possible D gene (6 bases). The CDR3 covers 13 residues. Germline V CDR1 and CDR2: PRHDT, FYEKMQ (reference sequence). V lost 9 bases and J 4 bases, leaving 15 bases between the germline ends. CDR3 DNA: TGTGCCAGTACCCGGGGGAGGTTAGAGACCCAGTACTTC. It is translated as CASTRGRLETQYF. Full variable domain (remainder filled in from reference TRBV13 and TRBJ2-5): AAGVIQSPRHLIKEKRETATLKCYPIPRHDTVYWYQQGPGQDPQFLISFYEKMQSDKGSIPDRFSAQQFSDYHSELNMSSLELGDSALYFCASTRGRLETQYFGPGTRLLVL.

The sample holds a few counts of this clone. This sequence joins TRBV28 and TRBJ1-1; 8 nucleotides agree with TRBD1. This CDR3 contains 12 residues. The germline gives CDR1 MDHEN, CDR2 SYDVKM. V trimming: 7 bases; J trimming: 6 bases; junction bases outside the gene matches: 4. CDR3 coding DNA: TGTGCCAGCACCCTGACAGGGGCTGAAGCTTTCTTT. As protein: CASTLTGAEAFF.

This clone was picked up a small number of times. The chain recombines TRBV27 with TRBJ2-7; D is perhaps TRBD1 (5 bases). V was pared by 0 bases and J by 2 bases, with 11 bases between. Germline values: CDR1 MNHEY, CDR2 SMNVEV (reference sequence). This CDR3 is built from 15 residues. CDR3 region: CASSLSEGAPYEQYF. CDR3 coding DNA: TGTGCCAGCAGTTTATCGGAAGGGGCTCCCTACGAGCAGTACTTC.

The V gene is TRBV5-1, the J gene TRBJ1-4; 7 bases agree with TRBD1. The J segment lost 4 bases and the V segment lost 0 bases, leaving 6 bases of the junction unmatched. Germline V gene data show CDR1 as SGHRS and CDR2 as YFSETQ. The CDR3 runs to 16 residues. This chain's CDR3 is CASSLGRDSFNEKLFF. The CDR3 nucleotides are TGCGCCAGCAGCTTGGGACGGGACAGCTTTAATGAAAAACTGTTTTTT.

This clone appeared once. The chain couples TRBV28 to TRBJ2-7; D not resolved. Trimming took 3 bases from V and 4 from J, leaving 16 bases between them. The CDR3 covers 15 residues. The germline gives CDR1 MDHEN, CDR2 SYDVKM. CDR3 sequence reads: CASSLTVNQQYEQYF. In DNA, the CDR3 is TGTGCCAGCAGTTTGACGGTAAATCAACAGTACGAGCAGTACTTC.

The chain employs TRBV25-1 and TRBJ2-7; perhaps TRBD1 as D (7 bases). The CDR3 runs 13 residues. The ends were cut back, 4 bases at V and 2 bases at J, with 9 bases in the middle. Germline lookup yields CDR1 MGHDK and CDR2 SYGVNS. This chain's CDR3 is CASSGGTAYEQYF. The CDR3 DNA reads TGTGCCAGCAGTGGCGGGACAGCCTACGAGCAGTACTTC.

The chain carries TRBV18 and TRBJ2-7; a possible D gene is TRBD2 (5 bases). The germline CDR1 and CDR2 sequences are KGHSH and LQKENI. This CDR3 has 12 residues. Trimming pared 6 bases from V and 7 bases from J, leaving 13 bases between. The CDR3 reads CASSWGPGEQYF. The CDR3 region has the DNA TGTGCCAGCTCCTGGGGTCCGGGAGAGCAGTACTTC.

V usage is TRBV29-1 and J usage is TRBJ2-2; 12 bases match TRBD2. CDR3 size: 14 residues. V shed 5 bases and J 6 bases; nucleotides not matched to a gene: 4. CDR1 and CDR2 from the germline V gene are SQVTM and ANQGSEA. The CDR3 reads CSVRLAGVAGELFF. The CDR3 DNA is TGCAGCGTTAGACTAGCGGGAGTGGCCGGGGAGCTGTTTTTT.

In its sample, this clone was seen once. V and J are TRBV28 and TRBJ2-7; a weak D match, TRBD1 (5 bases). The ends were cut back, 2 bases at V and 0 bases at J, with 11 bases in the middle. CDR1 is MDHEN and CDR2 is SYDVKM in the germline V gene. CDR3 length: 15 residues. The CDR3 region is CASSLGQRSSYEQYF. CDR3 nucleotides: TGTGCCAGCAGTTTAGGACAAAGAAGCTCCTACGAGCAGTACTTC.

This chain joins TRBV19 and TRBJ2-2; TRBD2 agrees at 7 bases. Germline CDR1 reads LNHDA; CDR2 reads SQIVND (reference sequence). V trimming: 5 bases; J trimming: 0 bases; junction bases outside the gene matches: 6. The CDR3 sequence is 16 residues long. The CDR3 DNA is TGTGCCAGTAGTTCAGCCGGGGGGACGAACACCGGGGAGCTGTTTTTT. It codes for CASSSAGGTNTGELFF.

CDR3 DNA: TGTGCCAGCAGCTTGGTAGCGGGCGGCTCCTACAATGAGCAGTTCTTC. It translates to CASSLVAGGSYNEQFF. The gene calls are TRBV5-6 and TRBJ2-1; 7 bases are shared with TRBD2. The V gene's germline CDR1 is SGHDT and CDR2 YYEEEE. There are 16 residues in the CDR3. The trim removed 0 bases at V and 0 bases at J, leaving 3 bases unmatched.

The chain links TRBV7-2 to TRBJ2-1, with a weak D call TRBD2 (6 bases). V lost 5 bases to trimming and J lost 9 bases, with 14 bases between them. The CDR3 covers 13 residues. The germline gives CDR1 SGHTA, CDR2 FQGNSA. The DNA of the CDR3 is TGTGCCAGCAGCGAAGCGGGCAGAGGTGAGCAGTTCTTC. Translation gives CASSEAGRGEQFF.

The chain joins TRBV29-1 to TRBJ2-1; D is perhaps TRBD2 (6 bases). The V end was cut by 7 bases, the J end by 4 bases, with 17 bases between. The germline V gene encodes CDR1 SQVTM and CDR2 ANQGSEA. This CDR3 comprises 14 residues. This CDR3 reads CSAGVGGRYNEQFF. Here the CDR3 DNA reads TGCAGCGCTGGTGTGGGAGGTCGGTACAATGAGCAGTTCTTC.

In its sample, this clone was seen once. The V and J genes are TRBV5-4 and TRBJ2-7, with 9 bases aligning to TRBD1. Trimming took 0 bases from V and 3 from J; bases not matched to a gene: 1. The CDR3 covers 14 residues. Germline V gene lookup returns CDR1 SGHNT and CDR2 YYREEE (reference sequence). CDR3 sequence (DNA): TGTGCCAGCAGCTTGGGGGGACAGGGCTACGAGCAGTACTTC. Translated: CASSLGGQGYEQYF.

This clone was counted only a few times. J is TRBJ1-1 and V is TRBV9, with TRBD1 matching over 8 bases. The CDR3 consists of 20 residues. Germline lookup yields CDR1 SGDLS and CDR2 YYNGEE. Trimming at V came to 0 bases and at J to 1 base, leaving 17 bases not matched to a gene. CDR3 loop: CASSVGYGAGGVRGNTEAFF. CDR3 nucleotides: TGTGCCAGCAGCGTAGGTTATGGGGCAGGGGGCGTTAGAGGGAACACTGAAGCTTTCTTT.

This clone was found once. The V call is TRBV5-6, the J call TRBJ2-7; 7 nucleotides agree with TRBD2. The CDR3 contains 17 residues. Germline CDR1 is SGHDT and CDR2 is YYEEEE. Unmatched junction bases numbered 11, after V lost 1 base and J lost 1 base. Written as DNA, the CDR3 is TGTGCCAGCAGCTTGTGGTTGTCCCGGCGGGAGTCCTACGAGCAGTACTTC. Translation gives CASSLWLSRRESYEQYF.

The genes are TRBV7-9 and TRBJ1-3, with TRBD1 matching over 11 bases. The CDR3 runs to 17 residues. Trimming removed 0 bases from V and 6 bases from J; junction bases left unmatched: 7. Per the germline V gene, CDR1 is SEHNR and CDR2 is FQNEAQ (reference sequence). The CDR3 DNA sequence: TGTGCCAGCAGCTTAGCCAGGACAGGGGGCACGGTAAACACCATATATTTT. Its translation: CASSLARTGGTVNTIYF. The complete variable domain, with remaining parts taken from reference TRBV7-9 and TRBJ1-3, reads DTGVSQNPRHKITKRGQNVTFRCDPISEHNRLYWYRQTLGQGPEFLTYFQNEAQLEKSRLLSDRFSAERPKGSFSTLEIQRTEQGDSAMYLCASSLARTGGTVNTIYFGEGSWLTVV.

V usage is TRBV4-3 and J usage is TRBJ1-1, with D possibly TRBD1 on 5 matching bases. V was trimmed by 0 bases and J by 3 bases, leaving 8 bases between them. Germline CDR1 is LGHNA and CDR2 is YSLEER. The CDR3 has 14 residues. The CDR3 reads CASSQDATDTEAFF. The CDR3 DNA reads as TGCGCCAGCAGCCAAGATGCGACAGACACTGAAGCTTTCTTT.

The J gene is TRBJ2-1, the V gene TRBV6-1; D unresolved. The V end was cut by 2 bases, the J end by 6 bases, with 8 bases between. The germline gives CDR1 MNHNS, CDR2 SASEGT. The CDR3 extends over 13 amino acids. The CDR3 reads CASSERLFNEQFF. DNA for the CDR3: TGTGCCAGCAGTGAAAGACTGTTCAATGAGCAGTTCTTC.

The CDR3 DNA sequence: TGTGCCAGCAGTTACCCGTACTACGAGCAGTACTTC. Protein: CASSYPYYEQYF. The V gene is TRBV6-6, the J gene TRBJ2-7; D ambiguous. Trimming took off 2 bases at V and 3 bases at J, with 5 bases between the two ends. The germline gives CDR1 MNHNY, CDR2 SVGAGI (reference sequence). This CDR3 is 12 amino acids long.

The chain uses TRBV18 and TRBJ2-7; TRBD1 matches 8 bases. The CDR3 runs to 15 residues. Germline lookup yields CDR1 KGHSH and CDR2 LQKENI. J lost 3 bases, V lost 3 bases, and 7 bases had no gene match. The CDR3 spells CASSPGLQGDYEQYF. As DNA, the CDR3 is TGTGCCAGCTCACCCGGGTTACAGGGGGACTACGAGCAGTACTTC. The full variable domain, with the rest looked up from reference TRBV18 and TRBJ2-7, is NAGVMQNPRHLVRRRGQEARLRCSPMKGHSHVYWYRQLPEEGLKFMVYLQKENIIDESGMPKERFSAEFPKEGPSILRIQQVVRGDSAAYFCASSPGLQGDYEQYFGPGTRLTVT.

This chain connects TRBV4-2 to TRBJ2-1; 16 bases map to TRBD2. The germline CDR1 and CDR2 sequences are LGHNA and YNFKEQ. The CDR3 length is 18 residues. Trimming at V came to 4 bases and at J to 1 base, leaving 4 bases not matched to a gene. The CDR3 DNA follows: TGTGCCAGCAGCCTCGGGACTAGCGGGAGGGCATCCTACAATGAGCAGTTCTTC. This codes for CASSLGTSGRASYNEQFF.

The rearrangement joins TRBV5-1 to TRBJ2-2, with 9 bases aligning to TRBD1. From germline, CDR1 is SGHRS and CDR2 YFSETQ. V was clipped by 0 bases and J by 1 base; unmatched bases: 7. There are 18 residues in the CDR3. The CDR3 region has the DNA TGCGCCAGCAGCTTGGTGGGACAGGGATGGGGGAACACCGGGGAGCTGTTTTTT. Protein product: CASSLVGQGWGNTGELFF.